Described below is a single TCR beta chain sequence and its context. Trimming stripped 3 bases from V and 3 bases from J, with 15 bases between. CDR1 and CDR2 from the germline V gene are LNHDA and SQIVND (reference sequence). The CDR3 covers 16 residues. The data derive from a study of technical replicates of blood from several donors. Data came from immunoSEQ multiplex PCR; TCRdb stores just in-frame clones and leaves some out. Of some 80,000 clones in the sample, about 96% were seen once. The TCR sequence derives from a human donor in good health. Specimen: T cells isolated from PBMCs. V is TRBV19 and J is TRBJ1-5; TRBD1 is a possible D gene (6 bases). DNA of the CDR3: TGTGCCAGTAGTATGATCTGGTGGGGGCTCAATCAGCCCCAGCATTTT. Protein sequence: CASSMIWWGLNQPQHF.